This entry describes one T cell receptor beta chain. Its antigen is as yet unknown. This sample is drawn from a study of cytomegalovirus exposure and HLA in healthy donors. Looking at the study overall: Earlier findings included over 90 million unique TCR beta sequences obtained from 150 million to 200 million T cells. From HLA-typed donors, an early data release held around 85 million unique TCRs.

CDR3 length: 13 residues. Trimming removed 2 bases from V and 3 bases from J, with 8 bases in between. Germline lookup yields CDR1 SEHNR and CDR2 FQNEAQ (reference sequence). Primers for the PCR totalled 60 Vbeta and 13 Jbeta. Repertoires were generated with immunoSEQ multiplex PCR, while TCRdb's copy carries only in-frame clones and drops some. The table lists approximately 100,000 clones, less than 70% of them singletons. Each of the donors was a healthy bone marrow donor. Whole-study findings and limits: Certain sequence variants were highly shared and formed a cluster, and this cluster was likely a sequencing artifact.

The receptor was derived from a woman in her 70s in good health and CMV-seropositive. Input material: PBMCs. The gene calls are TRBV7-9 and TRBJ2-7, with a weak D call TRBD2 (5 bases). The CDR3 coding sequence is TGTGCCAGCAGCTTACGAGACTACTACGAGCAGTACTTC. Its protein is CASSLRDYYEQYF.